This T cell receptor beta chain was found in a study of cytomegalovirus exposure and HLA in healthy donors. With regard to this clone: The antigen is unknown.

Germline values: CDR1 SGHRS, CDR2 YFSETQ. The V gene lost 4 bases and the J gene lost 5 bases, with 12 bases spanning the gap. This CDR3 is built from 14 residues. With 60 Vbeta and 13 Jbeta primers, the PCR was carried out. Sequencing was performed with immunoSEQ multiplex PCR; in TCRdb, only in-frame clones are kept and a portion is missing. Of around 160,000 clones in the sample, roughly 80% were seen once. Study-level points and caveats: An analysis was carried out at a later point. It showed that HLA-associated TCR beta chains were more clonally expanded than equally common non-associated chains.

This receptor was identified in a man aged 35 to 55 in good health and CMV-seropositive. V is TRBV5-1 and J is TRBJ2-2, with a weak D call TRBD2 (6 bases). The material sequenced was PBMCs. CDR3 amino acids: CASSPGLLTGELFF. The DNA for the CDR3 is TGCGCCAGCAGCCCGGGACTCCTTACCGGGGAGCTGTTTTTT.